The 30 T cell receptor beta chains below come from one sample, sequenced in a study of T-cell memory formation after mild COVID-19 (dated by TCRdb to about 2021). Library preparation was by 5' RACE. TCRdb lists the instrument as Illumina NovaSeq 6000. TCRdb reprocessing: public reads trimmed at Q25 with fastp, clones called with MiXCR, in-frame beta chains kept. Rows matching on CDR3 protein sequence are summarized as one entry with the most common DNA and genes. For this sample the table gives approximately 570,000 distinct CDR3 sequences, of which over 15% were detected only once. About 11% of the sample is in the top ten clones. Sample: PBMCs or a T cell subset sorted from them (not recorded which). The receptor source for this set is an adult woman who had mild COVID-19 (a few samples of this study predate the infection). The sample titles of this study are shuffled in the database, so cell type and time point are left out; the donor was told from shared clones.

This chain joins TRBV24-1 and TRBJ2-1, with a possible D match to TRBD2 (5 bases). The V end was cut by 5 bases, the J end by 9 bases, with 13 bases between. This CDR3 is built from 13 residues. Germline lookup yields CDR1 KGHDR and CDR2 SFDVKD. CDR3 nucleotides: TGTGCCACCAGTGGCGGGCCAGGTGCTGAGCAGTTCTTC. It yields the protein CATSGGPGAEQFF.

This clonotype was counted ten times or more. V gene TRBV7-8 combines with J gene TRBJ1-1, with TRBD1 identical over 10 bases. This CDR3 has 15 residues. V lost 2 bases, J lost 8 bases, and 8 bases stayed unmatched. The germline CDR1 and CDR2 sequences are SGHVS and FQNEAQ. For the CDR3, the DNA is TGTGCCAGCAGCTTACCGTCGGGACAGGGGACCGAAGCTTTCTTT. Encoded protein: CASSLPSGQGTEAFF.

This rearrangement joins TRBV30 to TRBJ2-1, with D hard to call. The CDR3 has 14 residues. The ends were cut back, 1 base at V and 0 bases at J, with 7 bases in the middle. Germline assignment: CDR1 GTSNPN and CDR2 SVGIG (reference sequence). CDR3 sequence reads: CAWSAASSYNEQFF. CDR3 nucleotides: TGTGCCTGGAGTGCGGCGAGCTCCTACAATGAGCAGTTCTTC. Supplemented by reference TRBV30 and TRBJ2-1, the full variable domain reads SQTIHQWPATLVQPVGSPLSLECTVEGTSNPNLYWYRQAAGRGLQLLFYSVGIGQISSEVPQNLSASRPQDRQFILSSKKLLLSDSGFYLCAWSAASSYNEQFFGPGTRLTVL.

In its sample, this clonotype was seen a few times. The chain joins TRBV5-1 to TRBJ1-1; TRBD1 might be the D (5 bases). The CDR3 sequence is 14 residues long. Germline V gives CDR1 SGHRS, CDR2 YFSETQ. V lost 4 bases and J lost 1, with 11 bases in between. The DNA of the CDR3 is TGCGCCAGCAGCATCGCCGGGGGGAACACTGAAGCTTTCTTT. Encoded protein: CASSIAGGNTEAFF.

The chain is built from TRBV7-8 and TRBJ1-1; no clear D. Per germline, CDR1 SGHVS and CDR2 FQNEAQ. V lost 0 bases and J lost 0, with 8 bases in between. The CDR3 covers 15 residues. CDR3 bases: TGTGCCAGCAGCTTAGCGAATAGAATGAACACTGAAGCTTTCTTT. Protein product: CASSLANRMNTEAFF.

This chain joins TRBV18 and TRBJ2-7; a possible D gene is TRBD2 (6 bases). Germline V CDR1 and CDR2: KGHSH, LQKENI. The CDR3 contains 13 residues. Trimming pared 6 bases from V and 3 bases from J, leaving 12 bases between. The CDR3 bases are TGTGCCAGCTCCTTCGGGAGTGTCTACGAGCAGTACTTC. It specifies CASSFGSVYEQYF.

This clonotype was detected once. This chain uses TRBV12-3 or TRBV12-4 with TRBJ1-1; weak D call: TRBD1 (5 bases). With 1 base removed from V and 7 bases from J, the gap between germline ends came to 13 bases. This CDR3 region has 14 residues. The CDR3, as DNA: TGTGCCAGCAGTTTAGATCAAGGGACTGTTGAAGCTTTCTTT. It is translated as CASSLDQGTVEAFF.

This chain connects TRBV3-1 to TRBJ2-7, with 8 bases fitting TRBD1. This CDR3 is built from 16 residues. Germline CDR1 is LGHDT and CDR2 is YNNKEL (reference sequence). V lost 4 bases to trimming and J lost 2 bases; unmatched junction nucleotides: 10. The CDR3 sequence is CASSRIPGQGPYEQYF. The CDR3 DNA is TGTGCCAGCAGCCGCATCCCCGGACAGGGTCCCTACGAGCAGTACTTC.

The gene calls are TRBV18 and TRBJ2-1; D possibly corresponds to TRBD2 (6 bases). CDR3 length equals 16 residues. Between the trimmed V and J ends, which lost 3 bases and 4 bases, there was a span of 16 bases. Looked up from germline, CDR1 is KGHSH and CDR2 is LQKENI. DNA for the CDR3: TGTGCCAGCTCACCCGGGGGACGACGGACTTACAATGAGCAGTTCTTC. It specifies CASSPGGRRTYNEQFF.

The chain uses TRBV21-1 and TRBJ1-5; no DNA check was done on the table's D call, TRBD1. TRBV21-1 is a documented pseudogene. The CDR3 contains 16 residues. DNA for the CDR3: TGTGCCAGCAGCCCACCCGGGACAGGGGGCAATCAGCCCCAGCATTTT. It codes for CASSPPGTGGNQPQHF.

This clonotype was seen a handful of times. The chain recombines TRBV6-5 with TRBJ2-3; D ambiguous. In germline, CDR1 is MNHEY, CDR2 SVGAGI. The length of the CDR3 is 13 residues. Trimming stripped 6 bases from V and 5 bases from J, with 12 bases between. The CDR3 sequence is CASRTSAGDTQYF. The CDR3 DNA is TGTGCCAGCAGGACATCTGCCGGAGATACGCAGTATTTT.

The chain joins TRBV20-1 to TRBJ2-1; 7 bases align to TRBD2. The CDR3 is 13 amino acids. V trimming: 0 bases; J trimming: 7 bases; junction bases outside the gene matches: 3. CDR1 is DFQATT, CDR2 SNEGSKA, per germline (reference sequence). CDR3 nucleotide sequence: TGCAGTGCTAGAGAGGGGGGGGAGAATGAGCAGTTCTTC. Residues: CSAREGGENEQFF.

The gene calls are TRBV7-2 and TRBJ1-2, with TRBD1 identical over 7 bases. Germline V gives CDR1 SGHTA, CDR2 FQGNSA. The length of the CDR3 is 14 residues. V trimming: 2 bases; J trimming: 7 bases; junction bases outside the gene matches: 7. The CDR3 is CASSLRKQGTGYTF. In nucleotides, the CDR3 is TGTGCCAGCAGCTTACGTAAACAGGGGACTGGCTACACCTTC.

This clonotype was seen a few times. The chain combines TRBV7-3 with TRBJ2-1; TRBD2 matches at 12 bases. Germline V lookup: CDR1 SGHTA, CDR2 FQGTGA. This CDR3 region has 15 residues. The V and J ends lost 2 bases and 7 bases, in that order; junction bases with no gene match: 3. This CDR3 is CASSLGLAGKNEQFF. For the CDR3, the DNA is TGTGCCAGCAGCTTAGGACTAGCGGGAAAAAATGAGCAGTTCTTC.

J is TRBJ2-7 and V is TRBV20-1, with 9 nucleotides matching TRBD2. J gave up 5 bases and V 6 bases, and 11 bases lay outside the gene matches. CDR1 is DFQATT, CDR2 SNEGSKA, per germline (reference sequence). The CDR3 totals 14 residues. CDR3 nucleotides: TGCAGTGCCAGCGGGAGGACTAGGGTCCACGAGCAGTACTTC. It is translated as CSASGRTRVHEQYF.

This clonotype occurred a few times. The chain recombines TRBV4-3 with TRBJ2-1; D tentatively fits TRBD1 or TRBD2 (6 bases each). Trimming removed 2 bases at V and 5 bases at J, with 13 bases between. CDR1 LGHNA and CDR2 YSLEER come from the germline V gene. The length of the CDR3 is 15 residues. The CDR3 here is CASSQTLGGNNEQFF. CDR3 nucleotide sequence: TGCGCCAGCAGCCAAACTCTAGGGGGGAACAATGAGCAGTTCTTC.

This clonotype was seen at least ten times. The genes are TRBV29-1 and TRBJ1-2; the D gene is possibly TRBD1 (5 bases). Per germline, CDR1 SQVTM and CDR2 ANQGSEA. V gave up 0 bases and J gave up 8 bases, with 10 bases separating them. The CDR3 covers 12 residues. In nucleotides, the CDR3 is TGCAGCGTTGAAGAGGGGGGAGGAGGCTACACCTTC. It encodes CSVEEGGGGYTF.

J is TRBJ1-1 and V is TRBV3-1; D not certain. This CDR3 has 15 amino acids. Per the germline V gene, CDR1 is LGHDT and CDR2 is YNNKEL (reference sequence). V dropped 0 bases and J dropped 1 base, with 9 bases sitting between them. This chain's CDR3 is CASSQDLYENTEAFF. In DNA, the CDR3 is TGTGCCAGCAGCCAAGATCTTTACGAGAACACTGAAGCTTTCTTT.

The V gene is TRBV10-3, the J gene TRBJ2-1, with 7 bases aligning to TRBD1. The CDR3 runs to 15 residues. V gave up 4 bases and J gave up 0 bases; unmatched junction bases: 3. Germline assignment: CDR1 ENHRY and CDR2 SYGVKD. The CDR3 loop reads CAISGGQDSYNEQFF. In nucleotides, the CDR3 is TGTGCCATCAGTGGAGGACAGGACTCCTACAATGAGCAGTTCTTC.

In the case of this clonotype: The junction and the germline gene differ at one end; a read error may be behind it. The chain is built from TRBV4-3 and TRBJ1-2; TRBD1 matches at 8 bases. CDR3 size: 15 residues. The germline V gene encodes CDR1 LGHNA and CDR2 YSLEER. The CDR3 DNA reads TGCGCCAGCAGCCAATCTCCAGGGGGCCGCGGTGGCTACACATTC. This codes for CASSQSPGGRGGYTF.

The chain uses TRBV11-3 and TRBJ2-6; D may be TRBD1 (6 bases). The length of the CDR3 is 15 residues. V shed 2 bases and J shed 4 bases, with 9 bases lying between them. Germline values: CDR1 SGHNT, CDR2 YENEEA. CDR3 sequence: CASSLPQGGANVLTF. The CDR3 DNA follows: TGTGCCAGCAGCTTACCCCAGGGGGGGGCCAACGTCCTGACTTTC.

This clonotype showed up many times. V is TRBV30 and J is TRBJ1-2; TRBD1 agrees at 8 bases. In germline, CDR1 is GTSNPN, CDR2 SVGIG (reference sequence). CDR3 length: 14 residues. V lost 2 bases to trimming and J lost 8 bases; unmatched junction nucleotides: 10. The CDR3 DNA is TGTGCCTGGAGTACCGGGACAGGCAAGGAGGGCTACACCTTC. As protein: CAWSTGTGKEGYTF.

There are a few counts of this clonotype. The CDR3 is CASSQSTRGNEQFF. The CDR3 coding sequence is TGCGCCAGCAGCCAATCGACGAGGGGGAATGAGCAGTTCTTC. J is TRBJ2-1 and V is TRBV4-3, with a possible D match to TRBD1 (6 bases). V was cut by 2 bases and J by 7 bases, with 12 bases left in between. This CDR3 is 14 amino acids long. Germline V gene data show CDR1 as LGHNA and CDR2 as YSLEER.

A note on this clonotype: Germline and junction disagree at one end, which may indicate a read error. The gene calls are TRBV29-1 and TRBJ2-5; TRBD1 matches 8 bases. The CDR3 length is 12 residues. Germline assignment: CDR1 SQVTM and CDR2 ANQGSEA. The CDR3 region is CSVHQVGQAVVF. The CDR3 DNA reads as TGCAGCGTTCATCAGGTGGGACAGGCCGTGGTCTTC.

This clonotype has just a few counts. The V call is TRBV11-3, the J call TRBJ1-1; D gene ambiguous. The germline gives CDR1 SGHNT, CDR2 YENEEA. This CDR3 is built from 12 residues. V lost 7 bases and J 3 bases, leaving 9 bases between the germline ends. The CDR3 loop reads CASNQMDTEAFF. As DNA, the CDR3 is TGTGCCAGCAACCAAATGGACACTGAAGCTTTCTTT.

This chain joins TRBV6-2 or TRBV6-3 and TRBJ2-2; 10 bases agree with TRBD1. Trimming took 7 bases from V and 7 from J; bases not matched to a gene: 9. The CDR3 loop spans 15 amino acids. The V gene's germline CDR1 is MNHEY and CDR2 SVGEGT. In DNA, the CDR3 is TGTGCCAGCATTCGCCGGGACAGGGGAAACGGGGAGCTGTTTTTT. It yields the protein CASIRRDRGNGELFF.

The chain carries TRBV7-3 and TRBJ1-6, with D possibly being TRBD1 (6 bases). The length of the CDR3 is 15 residues. V lost 2 bases, J lost 7 bases, and 12 bases lay in between. Germline V lookup: CDR1 SGHTA, CDR2 FQGTGA. This CDR3 is CASSLAQQGNSPLHF. In DNA form, the CDR3 reads TGTGCCAGCAGCTTAGCCCAACAGGGAAATTCACCCCTCCACTTT.

Worth noting for this clonotype: It may be a read error: a sequence one base away is much more abundant. The chain is built from TRBV29-1 and TRBJ2-2, with 8 nucleotides matching TRBD1. The CDR3 covers 15 residues. Trimming cost V 8 bases and J 1 base; bases outside gene matches: 9. Germline V gene sequence: CDR1 SQVTM, CDR2 ANQGSEA. The CDR3 loop is CSLSLGTGNTGELFF. CDR3 bases: TGCAGCCTTAGTCTCGGGACAGGGAACACCGGGGAGCTGTTTTTT.

This chain links TRBV5-6 with TRBJ1-2; TRBD1 matches at 7 bases. The V gene's germline CDR1 is SGHDT and CDR2 YYEEEE. J lost 6 bases, V lost 5 bases, and 4 bases had no gene match. CDR3 length: 12 amino acids. The CDR3 spells CASREGAHGYTF. The CDR3 nucleotides read TGTGCCAGCAGAGAGGGGGCCCATGGCTACACCTTC.

In its sample, this clonotype was seen a few times. The rearrangement uses TRBV18 and TRBJ1-1; 9 bases match TRBD1. Unmatched junction bases numbered 6, after V lost 6 bases and J lost 7 bases. The CDR3 has 13 residues. CDR1 KGHSH and CDR2 LQKENI come from the germline V gene. This CDR3 reads CASSPDRGGEAFF. CDR3 bases: TGTGCCAGCTCCCCGGACAGGGGAGGTGAAGCTTTCTTT.